A single sample is the source of the 5 T cell receptor beta chains below, sequenced in a study of blood T cell repertoires in COVID-19. Here immunoSEQ multiplex PCR was the method, and the copy in TCRdb shows in-frame clones only, minus some. The table shows under 250,000 clones, with around 81% occurring only once. Sequenced: peripheral blood. The origin of the receptors is a woman in her 70s with acute or convalescent COVID-19.

The rearrangement joins TRBV6-2 or TRBV6-3 to TRBJ2-1, with 8 bases lining up with TRBD2. This CDR3 is 18 amino acids long. Trimming took 2 bases from V and 10 from J; bases not matched to a gene: 19. CDR1 and CDR2 from the germline V gene are MNHEY and SVGEGT. CDR3 protein: CASSYGPPGLGGSWEQFF. CDR3 nucleotides: TGTGCCAGCAGTTACGGGCCTCCGGGACTAGGGGGATCTTGGGAGCAGTTCTTC.

The chain recombines TRBV30 with TRBJ2-5, with D perhaps matching TRBD2 (6 bases). Between the trimmed V and J ends, which lost 3 bases and 7 bases, there was a span of 15 bases. The CDR3 sequence is 13 residues long. Germline lookup yields CDR1 GTSNPN and CDR2 SVGIG (reference sequence). CDR3 protein: CAWRMSAGRTQYF. CDR3 nucleotides: TGTGCCTGGAGGATGTCGGCGGGACGGACCCAGTACTTC.

J is TRBJ2-3 and V is TRBV5-8, with 11 bases that match TRBD1. Germline V gene sequence: CDR1 SGHTS, CDR2 YDEGEE. V shed 2 bases, J shed 3 bases, and the junction held 5 bases outside the gene matches. CDR3 length equals 16 residues. The CDR3 loop is CASSFGQGARTDTQYF. Here the CDR3 DNA reads TGTGCCAGCAGCTTCGGACAGGGGGCTAGAACAGATACGCAGTATTTT.

The chain combines TRBV5-6 with TRBJ2-5, with 8 positions matching TRBD2. Germline lookup yields CDR1 SGHDT and CDR2 YYEEEE. J lost 2 bases, V lost 2 bases, and 2 bases had no gene match. The CDR3 runs to 14 residues. The chain's CDR3 is CASSFTSGQETQYF. The CDR3 nucleotides read TGTGCCAGCAGCTTTACTAGCGGTCAAGAGACCCAGTACTTC.

The chain employs TRBV6-6 and TRBJ1-2; D gene unclear. The germline V and J ends were trimmed by 6 bases and 4 bases, with 18 bases remaining between them. Per germline, CDR1 MNHNY and CDR2 SVGAGI (reference sequence). The CDR3 has 15 residues. The CDR3 reads CASSQTATLFYGYTF. The CDR3 region has the DNA TGTGCCAGCAGCCAAACAGCCACCCTTTTCTATGGCTACACCTTC.